This T cell receptor beta chain was captured by sequencing in a study of shared clonotypes between healthy human individuals. For this clone: Its antigen is not known.

Germline assignment: CDR1 SQVTM and CDR2 ANQGSEA. The junction had 12 bases not matched to a gene; V was cut back by 2 bases and J by 11 bases. The CDR3 is 14 amino acids. Naive CD8 cells were CD45RO-negative, positively selected for CCR7, excluding terminally differentiated effector memory CD45RA+ cells. Each sorted subset replicate got 200 ng genomic DNA, roughly 33,000 genomes. Assay used: immunoSEQ multiplex PCR; TCRdb lists only in-frame clones, some missing. Among fewer than 850,000 clones listed, 96% were seen once. Study-wide findings and caveats: Clonotypes shared by all four donors outscored non-shared clonotypes in generation probability. On the whole, naive subsets had larger estimated richness than memory subsets had.

The chain combines TRBV29-1 with TRBJ2-1; 7 nucleotides agree with TRBD2. This receptor was taken from a man aged 25-45 years in good health. Sequencing was performed on naive CD8+ T cells sorted from blood. The DNA for the CDR3 is TGCAGCGTTGAAATAGCGGGCCAGGGAGACCAGCAGTTCTTC. Amino acids: CSVEIAGQGDQQFF.